The entry below gives a single TCR beta chain sequence along with its context. TCRdb's table, derived via immunoSEQ multiplex PCR, lists solely in-frame clones and lacks some. The sample has 130,000 to 150,000 clones, 82% seen once; the top ten hold roughly 4.3%. Germline V CDR1 and CDR2: LNHDA, SQIVND (reference sequence). V shed 4 bases and J shed 3 bases, with 8 bases lying between them. CDR3 length: 13 amino acids. The record originates from a study of T cell responses to AZD1222 COVID-19 vaccine. The J gene is TRBJ2-3, the V gene TRBV19; D is ambiguous. The TCR sequence derives from an adult in good health. The sequenced sample was peripheral blood, obtained on day 0 of MenACWY control vaccination. In DNA form, the CDR3 reads TGTGCCAGTAGTACCCCCTCAACAGATACGCAGTATTTT. This translates into CASSTPSTDTQYF.